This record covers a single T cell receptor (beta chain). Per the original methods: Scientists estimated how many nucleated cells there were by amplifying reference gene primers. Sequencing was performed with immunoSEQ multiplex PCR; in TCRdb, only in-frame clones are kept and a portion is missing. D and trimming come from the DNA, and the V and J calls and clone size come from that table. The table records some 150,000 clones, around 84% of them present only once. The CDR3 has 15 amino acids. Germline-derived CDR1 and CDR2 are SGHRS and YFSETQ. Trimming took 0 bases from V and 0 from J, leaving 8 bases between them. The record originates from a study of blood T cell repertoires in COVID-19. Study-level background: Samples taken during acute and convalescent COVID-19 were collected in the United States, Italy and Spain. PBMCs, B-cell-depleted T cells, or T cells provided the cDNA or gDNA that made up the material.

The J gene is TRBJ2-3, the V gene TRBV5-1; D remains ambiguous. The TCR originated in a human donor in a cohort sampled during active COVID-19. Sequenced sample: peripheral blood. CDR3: CASSLGQMSTDTQYF. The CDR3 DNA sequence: TGCGCCAGCAGCTTGGGGCAGATGAGCACAGATACGCAGTATTTT.